One sample yielded the 32 T cell receptor beta chains listed below, sequenced in a study of cytomegalovirus exposure and HLA in healthy donors. Amplification used 60 Vbeta primers and 13 Jbeta primers. Clones were read by immunoSEQ multiplex PCR, and TCRdb kept only the in-frame ones, dropping some. The sample records around 82,000 clones, over 70% being singletons. The sample consisted of PBMCs. The receptors were gathered from a male donor in good health and CMV-seropositive.

The rearrangement joins TRBV28 to TRBJ1-2; 7 bases line up with TRBD1. Losses at the gene ends were 6 bases for V and 4 bases for J; bases not matched to a gene: 5. The CDR3 loop spans 13 amino acids. Germline V gives CDR1 MDHEN, CDR2 SYDVKM. The CDR3 protein is CASSPGGSYGYTF. DNA for the CDR3: TGTGCCAGCAGCCCAGGGGGGAGCTATGGCTACACCTTC.

The V gene is TRBV5-4, the J gene TRBJ2-7; TRBD2 is a possible D gene (5 bases). The CDR3 totals 13 residues. The germline CDR1 and CDR2 sequences are SGHNT and YYREEE (reference sequence). Trimming took 0 bases from V and 2 from J, leaving 6 bases between them. CDR3 DNA sequence: TGTGCCAGCAGCTTGGGACTACCCTACGAGCAGTACTTC. This gives the protein CASSLGLPYEQYF.

The chain employs TRBV28 and TRBJ1-2; possible D gene TRBD1, 6 bases. Germline CDR1 is MDHEN and CDR2 is SYDVKM. The CDR3 contains 12 residues. Trimming took 7 bases from V and 7 from J, leaving 13 bases between them. CDR3 nucleotide sequence: TGTGCCAGCATCACTACAGGGTTTGGCTACACCTTC. This encodes CASITTGFGYTF.

The V call is TRBV5-1, the J call TRBJ2-7; TRBD2 agrees at 11 bases. The CDR3 has 14 amino acids. Unmatched junction bases numbered 9, after V lost 6 bases and J lost 7 bases. CDR1 SGHRS and CDR2 YFSETQ come from the germline V gene. The CDR3 region has the DNA TGCGCCAGCACCTCGGGGACTAGCGGTTTGGAGCAGTACTTC. This translates into CASTSGTSGLEQYF.

This clone was found a few times. The rearrangement links TRBV9 to TRBJ2-3; weak D call: TRBD1 (6 bases). CDR1 and CDR2 (germline): SGDLS, YYNGEE. Deletions cut 3 bases from V and 1 base from J, with 15 bases between. The CDR3 contains 16 residues. This CDR3 reads CASSGLTGGGTDTQYF. The CDR3 nucleotides read TGTGCCAGCAGCGGCTTGACAGGAGGAGGCACAGATACGCAGTATTTT.

This clone qualifies as medium-sized. The V call is TRBV6-5, the J call TRBJ1-1, with 8 bases that match TRBD1. V was pared by 2 bases and J by 6 bases, with 8 bases of the junction left unmatched. In germline, CDR1 is MNHEY, CDR2 SVGAGI. The CDR3 contains 15 residues. The CDR3 spells CASSYAPDRVAEAFF. CDR3 sequence (DNA): TGTGCCAGCAGTTACGCCCCGGACAGGGTGGCTGAAGCTTTCTTT.

The chain couples TRBV5-5 to TRBJ1-4, with D hard to call. CDR1 SGHKS and CDR2 YYEKEE come from the germline V gene (reference sequence). The germline V and J ends were trimmed by 4 bases and 7 bases, with 14 bases remaining between them. The CDR3 has 14 residues. In DNA, the CDR3 is TGTGCCAGCAGCCCTAGCTTAATCTCTGAAAAACTGTTTTTT. Its protein is CASSPSLISEKLFF.

The chain combines TRBV2 with TRBJ2-6, with D perhaps TRBD2 (5 bases). The CDR3 loop spans 15 amino acids. Germline V gene data show CDR1 as SNHLY and CDR2 as FYNNEI. Trimming left V 6 bases short and J 4 bases short, with 13 bases between. The CDR3 DNA reads as TGTGCCAGCAGCGAGCTTGCGGGCGGGGCCAACGTCCTGACTTTC. This codes for CASSELAGGANVLTF.

For the CDR3, the DNA is TGTGCCAGCAGCCCCTTGGACAACGAGCAGTACTTC. Protein sequence: CASSPLDNEQYF. This chain joins TRBV6-1 and TRBJ2-7; TRBD1 might be the D (5 bases). The V gene's germline CDR1 is MNHNS and CDR2 SASEGT. The CDR3 has 12 amino acids. Trimming shortened V by 6 bases and J by 5 bases, and 11 bases separated the two germline ends.

The chain is built from TRBV6-6 and TRBJ2-2; 7 bases agree with TRBD2. Germline V gene data show CDR1 as MNHNY and CDR2 as SVGAGI (reference sequence). The CDR3 totals 15 residues. J lost 1 base, V lost 7 bases, and 6 bases had no gene match. CDR3: CASTIASGNTGELFF. CDR3 in DNA: TGTGCCAGCACCATCGCTAGCGGGAACACCGGGGAGCTGTTTTTT.

The V call is TRBV27, the J call TRBJ2-7, with 7 bases aligning to TRBD1. CDR1 is MNHEY and CDR2 is SMNVEV in the germline V gene (reference sequence). V was pared by 7 bases and J by 1 base, with 7 bases of the junction left unmatched. This CDR3 spans 14 amino acids. CDR3 protein: CASNHRGSSYEQYF. The DNA of the CDR3 is TGTGCCAGCAACCACAGGGGTTCATCCTACGAGCAGTACTTC.

V is TRBV18 and J is TRBJ2-1, with TRBD1 matching over 7 bases. The CDR3 spans 18 residues. V lost 3 bases to trimming and J lost 9 bases; unmatched junction nucleotides: 20. Germline lookup yields CDR1 KGHSH and CDR2 LQKENI. The CDR3 nucleotides are TGTGCCAGCTCACCCTCCTATTCACAGGGGCTAAGGGTTGTTGAGCAGTTCTTC. Translation: CASSPSYSQGLRVVEQFF.

Only one count was recorded for this clone. This sequence joins TRBV11-3 and TRBJ2-1; 13 bases match TRBD2. CDR1 and CDR2 (germline): SGHNT, YENEEA. The CDR3 consists of 14 residues. The J segment lost 7 bases and the V segment lost 5 bases, leaving 2 bases of the junction unmatched. The CDR3 loop is CASSETSGRNEQFF. The CDR3 DNA sequence: TGTGCCAGCAGCGAGACTAGCGGGAGGAATGAGCAGTTCTTC.

The V and J genes are TRBV9 and TRBJ2-7; D gene uncertain. The germline V gene encodes CDR1 SGDLS and CDR2 YYNGEE. Trimming took off 0 bases at V and 7 bases at J, with 11 bases between the two ends. CDR3 length equals 13 residues. In nucleotides, the CDR3 is TGTGCCAGCAGCGTAGCTTCTACGAATGAGCAGTACTTC. Amino acids: CASSVASTNEQYF.

The CDR3 DNA follows: TGCGCCAGCAGTCATCAAAGCCGGGGGGGAGCTTTCTTT. The encoded protein is CASSHQSRGGAFF. J is TRBJ1-1 and V is TRBV23-1, with a weak D call TRBD1 (5 bases). TRBV23-1 falls under the ORF class, with uncertain function. V was clipped by 3 bases and J by 10 bases, with 15 bases between them. This CDR3 is built from 13 residues.

The chain couples TRBV6-1 to TRBJ2-1; D remains ambiguous. The CDR3 is 11 residues long. The germline CDR1 and CDR2 sequences are MNHNS and SASEGT. V shed 7 bases and J shed 8 bases, with 9 bases lying between them. CDR3 protein: CASIRYHEQFF. The CDR3 DNA reads TGTGCCAGCATCAGGTACCATGAGCAGTTCTTC.

A single count supports this clone. The CDR3 region has the DNA TGTGCCAGCAGCTTTACTAGCGGGGTCTACGAGCAGTACTTC. Residues: CASSFTSGVYEQYF. The chain couples TRBV7-2 to TRBJ2-7, with 10 bases fitting TRBD2. The CDR3 is 14 residues long. V gave up 3 bases and J gave up 3 bases; unmatched junction bases: 2. CDR1 is SGHTA and CDR2 is FQGNSA in the germline V gene.

The rearrangement joins TRBV5-4 to TRBJ2-7, with 9 bases lining up with TRBD1. V trimming: 3 bases; J trimming: 6 bases; junction bases outside the gene matches: 10. The germline V gene encodes CDR1 SGHNT and CDR2 YYREEE (reference sequence). This CDR3 has 15 residues. This CDR3 reads CASSWDRASKFEQYF. The CDR3 DNA is TGTGCCAGCAGCTGGGACAGGGCCTCAAAATTCGAGCAGTACTTC.

The gene calls are TRBV5-6 and TRBJ1-2; TRBD1 matches at 7 bases. The CDR3 runs 14 residues. The V segment lost 6 bases and the J segment 4 bases; nucleotides outside the gene matches: 9. The germline gives CDR1 SGHDT, CDR2 YYEEEE. CDR3 in DNA: TGTGCCAGCATCACGACAGGGAACCCCTATGGCTACACCTTC. Protein: CASITTGNPYGYTF. Full variable domain (outside the CDR3, taken from reference TRBV5-6 and TRBJ1-2): DAGVTQSPTHLIKTRGQQVTLRCSPKSGHDTVSWYQQALGQGPQFIFQYYEEEERQRGNFPDRFSGHQFPNYSSELNVNALLLGDSALYLCASITTGNPYGYTFGSGTRLTVV.

CDR3 in amino acids: CASSLGTGGYGYTF. The CDR3 DNA is TGTGCCAGCAGCCTCGGGACAGGGGGCTATGGCTACACCTTC. This sequence joins TRBV11-2 and TRBJ1-2, with TRBD1 matching over 11 bases. There are 14 residues in the CDR3. V shed 5 bases, J shed 4 bases, and the junction held 3 bases outside the gene matches. Germline V gene lookup returns CDR1 SGHAT and CDR2 FQNNGV. Complete variable domain (other parts from reference TRBV11-2 and TRBJ1-2): EAGVAQSPRYKIIEKRQSVAFWCNPISGHATLYWYQQILGQGPKLLIQFQNNGVVDDSQLPKDRFSAERLKGVDSTLKIQPAKLEDSAVYLCASSLGTGGYGYTFGSGTRLTVV.

V is TRBV30 and J is TRBJ2-7; 8 bases agree with TRBD2. The CDR3 is 14 residues long. V shed 0 bases and J 7 bases; nucleotides not matched to a gene: 8. Germline-derived CDR1 and CDR2 are GTSNPN and SVGIG (reference sequence). The CDR3 sequence: CAWSVRAGAEEQYF. The CDR3 DNA follows: TGTGCCTGGAGTGTAAGAGCGGGGGCGGAGGAGCAGTACTTC. The full variable domain, its missing parts supplied by reference TRBV30 and TRBJ2-7, is SQTIHQWPATLVQPVGSPLSLECTVEGTSNPNLYWYRQAAGRGLQLLFYSVGIGQISSEVPQNLSASRPQDRQFILSSKKLLLSDSGFYLCAWSVRAGAEEQYFGPGTRLTVT.

The rearrangement joins TRBV10-3 to TRBJ2-2, with 7 bases aligning to TRBD1. This CDR3 contains 14 residues. Looked up from germline, CDR1 is ENHRY and CDR2 is SYGVKD. V shed 11 bases and J 2 bases; nucleotides not matched to a gene: 8. CDR3 DNA sequence: TGTGCCGTCGCCAGGGACAGAAACACCGGGGAGCTGTTTTTT. This sequence encodes CAVARDRNTGELFF.

The chain employs TRBV13 and TRBJ1-3, with a possible D match to TRBD1 (5 bases). V was trimmed by 2 bases and J by 2 bases, leaving 16 bases between them. Germline V gene sequence: CDR1 PRHDT, CDR2 FYEKMQ (reference sequence). The CDR3 spans 17 residues. The CDR3 bases are TGTGCCAGCAGCTTAATAGCCCCGGGAGGGGCTGGAAACACCATATATTTT. This encodes CASSLIAPGGAGNTIYF. Using reference TRBV13 and TRBJ1-3 for the parts outside the CDR3, the full variable domain is AAGVIQSPRHLIKEKRETATLKCYPIPRHDTVYWYQQGPGQDPQFLISFYEKMQSDKGSIPDRFSAQQFSDYHSELNMSSLELGDSALYFCASSLIAPGGAGNTIYFGEGSWLTVV.

V gene TRBV7-2 combines with J gene TRBJ1-3; 9 bases fit TRBD1. CDR3 length: 16 residues. With V trimmed by 5 bases and J by 4 bases, 9 bases remained unmatched. Germline loops: CDR1 SGHTA, CDR2 FQGNSA. The CDR3 bases are TGTGCCAGCAGCAGACGGACAGGGGCGATAGGAAACACCATATATTTT. Its translation: CASSRRTGAIGNTIYF.

In this sample, this clone turned up once. The chain has TRBV9 and TRBJ2-3, with D maybe TRBD2 (6 bases). The germline V gene has CDR1 SGDLS and CDR2 YYNGEE. Deletions cut 2 bases from V and 2 bases from J, with 12 bases between. The CDR3 consists of 15 residues. CDR3: CASSVLPGDTDTQYF. The DNA of the CDR3 is TGTGCCAGCAGCGTCCTCCCGGGGGACACAGATACGCAGTATTTT.

This chain connects TRBV6-5 to TRBJ2-5; maybe TRBD1 (5 bases). This CDR3 comprises 15 residues. Germline values: CDR1 MNHEY, CDR2 SVGAGI. The V end was cut by 0 bases, the J end by 5 bases, with 13 bases between. CDR3 sequence: CASSYSGRVGETQYF. The CDR3 DNA is TGTGCCAGCAGTTACTCAGGCAGGGTAGGGGAGACCCAGTACTTC.

This chain links TRBV7-2 with TRBJ2-7, with a tentative D call TRBD1 (5 bases). CDR1 is SGHTA, CDR2 FQGNSA, per germline. V lost 7 bases, J lost 6 bases, and 16 bases lay in between. The CDR3 totals 13 residues. CDR3 nucleotides: TGTGCCAGCAACCACTACCAGGGCGTCGAGCAGTACTTC. This encodes CASNHYQGVEQYF.

The V gene is TRBV11-2, the J gene TRBJ2-7; 9 nucleotides align to TRBD1. The CDR3 is made up of 14 amino acids. The germline V gene encodes CDR1 SGHAT and CDR2 FQNNGV. J was trimmed by 4 bases and V by 7 bases; bases with no gene match: 8. The CDR3 reads CASTAGTGFYEQYF. The CDR3 DNA is TGTGCCAGCACTGCCGGGACAGGGTTTTACGAGCAGTACTTC. Full variable domain (outside the CDR3, taken from reference TRBV11-2 and TRBJ2-7): EAGVAQSPRYKIIEKRQSVAFWCNPISGHATLYWYQQILGQGPKLLIQFQNNGVVDDSQLPKDRFSAERLKGVDSTLKIQPAKLEDSAVYLCASTAGTGFYEQYFGPGTRLTVT.

The chain uses TRBV4-3 and TRBJ1-2; 8 bases fit TRBD1. V lost 1 base, J lost 5 bases, and 3 bases stayed unmatched. Germline CDR1 LGHNA, CDR2 YSLEER. The CDR3 is made up of 14 amino acids. CDR3 sequence (DNA): TGCGCCAGCAGCCAAGTTGACAGGGGTTATGGCTACACCTTC. Amino acid sequence: CASSQVDRGYGYTF.

This clone occurred once. The CDR3 sequence is CASRPGGSFYGYTF. CDR3 coding DNA: TGTGCCAGCAGACCGGGAGGGTCCTTCTATGGCTACACCTTC. The chain uses TRBV6-1 and TRBJ1-2; the D is unclear. The CDR3 extends over 14 amino acids. Germline V gene data show CDR1 as MNHNS and CDR2 as SASEGT. The V gene lost 6 bases and the J gene lost 4 bases, with 15 bases spanning the gap.

The V gene is TRBV13, the J gene TRBJ2-3, with 8 bases fitting TRBD2. With V trimmed by 3 bases and J by 2 bases, 4 bases remained unmatched. Germline assignment: CDR1 PRHDT and CDR2 FYEKMQ (reference sequence). CDR3 length: 15 residues. Here the CDR3 reads CASSLERGTTDTQYF. DNA of the CDR3: TGTGCCAGCAGCTTGGAGCGGGGGACCACAGATACGCAGTATTTT.

CDR3 region: CASRWDSQLINYGYTF. The CDR3 nucleotides read TGTGCCAGCAGGTGGGACAGCCAGTTGATTAACTATGGCTACACCTTC. The rearrangement joins TRBV2 to TRBJ1-2; TRBD1 matches 7 bases. V dropped 6 bases and J dropped 1; count of bases not matched to a gene: 11. In germline, CDR1 is SNHLY, CDR2 FYNNEI. The CDR3 totals 16 residues. Full variable domain (missing parts from reference TRBV2 and TRBJ1-2): EPEVTQTPSHQVTQMGQEVILRCVPISNHLYFYWYRQILGQKVEFLVSFYNNEISEKSEIFDDQFSVERPDGSNFTLKIRSTKLEDSAMYFCASRWDSQLINYGYTFGSGTRLTVV.